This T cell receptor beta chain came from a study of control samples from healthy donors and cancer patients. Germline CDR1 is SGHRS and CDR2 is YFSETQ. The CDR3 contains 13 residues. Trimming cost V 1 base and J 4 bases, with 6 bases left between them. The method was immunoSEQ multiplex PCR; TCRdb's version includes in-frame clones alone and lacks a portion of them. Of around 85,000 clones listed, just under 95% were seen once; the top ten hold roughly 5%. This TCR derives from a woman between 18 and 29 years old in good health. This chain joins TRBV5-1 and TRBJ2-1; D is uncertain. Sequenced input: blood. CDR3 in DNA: TGCGCCAGCAGCTTGACCAGTTACAATGAGCAGTTCTTC. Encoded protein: CASSLTSYNEQFF. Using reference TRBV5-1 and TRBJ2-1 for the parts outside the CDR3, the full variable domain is KAGVTQTPRYLIKTRGQQVTLSCSPISGHRSVSWYQQTPGQGLQFLFEYFSETQRNKGNFPGRFSGRQFSNSRSEMNVSTLELGDSALYLCASSLTSYNEQFFGPGTRLTVL.